This T cell receptor (beta chain) was identified in a study of radiation and T cells in renal cell carcinoma. Overall study results and limits: No pretreatment tumor biopsies were available for baseline clonotypes. Top tumor clonotypes rose in blood 2 weeks post-radiation, then contracted.

Sequenced by immunoSEQ multiplex PCR; TCRdb stores in-frame clones only, minus some. The sample yields about 78,000 clones, nearly 90% seen once. Sample time point: blood 4 weeks post-SBRT, at nephrectomy. The treatment was: 15 Gy SBRT to primary tumor, nephrectomy 4 weeks later. Clear cell pathology was present in this patient's renal cell carcinoma. Germline CDR1 is GTSNPN and CDR2 is SVGIG (reference sequence). This CDR3 region has 16 residues. A word on this clone: What it recognizes is unknown. The junction departs from germline at one end; a sequencing error may be responsible.

This chain connects TRBV30 to TRBJ2-2, with 8 bases fitting TRBD1. This specimen was blood, taken from a patient whose treatment included radiotherapy and nephrectomy. This TCR was recovered from a woman in her seventies with renal cell carcinoma. CDR3 DNA sequence: TGTGCCTGGAGTCCCCAGGACAGGGAGAGACACCGGGGAGCTGTTTTT. It yields the protein CAWSPQDRERHRGAVF.